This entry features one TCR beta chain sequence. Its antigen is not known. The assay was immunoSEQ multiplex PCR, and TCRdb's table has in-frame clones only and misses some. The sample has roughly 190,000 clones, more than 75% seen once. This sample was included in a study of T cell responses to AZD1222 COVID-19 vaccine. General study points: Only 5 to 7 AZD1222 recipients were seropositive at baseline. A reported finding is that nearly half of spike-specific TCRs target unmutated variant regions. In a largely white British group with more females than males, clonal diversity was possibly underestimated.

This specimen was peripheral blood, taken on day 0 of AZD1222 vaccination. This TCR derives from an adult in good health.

Here the CDR3 DNA reads TGTGCCAGCAGCGGTGGGACGGGACAGGGGGTTTGGAGTGAGCAGTTCTTC. Residues: CASSGGTGQGVWSEQFF. This chain links TRBV6-2 or TRBV6-3 with TRBJ2-1, with TRBD1 matching 11 bases. Trimming cost V 6 bases and J 9 bases; bases outside gene matches: 16. CDR1 and CDR2 from the germline V gene are MNHEY and SVGEGT. CDR3 size: 17 residues.